This T cell receptor (beta chain) appears in the sequencing data of a study of blood T cells in healthy people across ages. Study-wide points: Naive T cell percentage showed a strong correlation with TCR beta diversity.

This clonotype was observed a few times. The antigen is undetermined. This CDR3 contains 12 residues. The germline V and J ends were trimmed by 6 bases and 6 bases, with 12 bases remaining between them. Germline CDR1 is DFQATT and CDR2 is SNEGSKA (reference sequence). For the second PCR, which ran for about 6 to 12 cycles, a sample-barcoded 5' primer and a J-beta primer mix were used. TCRdb passed the 5' RACE reads through MiXCR, listing each CDR3 protein once. This sample has over 600,000 distinct CDR3 sequences, with 40% to 45% found just once. V and J are TRBV20-1 and TRBJ2-1; possible D gene TRBD1, 6 bases. The sample was blood. The receptor was isolated from a man older than 75 in good health. CDR3 loop: CSATGTFNEQFF. DNA for the CDR3: TGCAGTGCCACGGGGACATTCAATGAGCAGTTCTTC.